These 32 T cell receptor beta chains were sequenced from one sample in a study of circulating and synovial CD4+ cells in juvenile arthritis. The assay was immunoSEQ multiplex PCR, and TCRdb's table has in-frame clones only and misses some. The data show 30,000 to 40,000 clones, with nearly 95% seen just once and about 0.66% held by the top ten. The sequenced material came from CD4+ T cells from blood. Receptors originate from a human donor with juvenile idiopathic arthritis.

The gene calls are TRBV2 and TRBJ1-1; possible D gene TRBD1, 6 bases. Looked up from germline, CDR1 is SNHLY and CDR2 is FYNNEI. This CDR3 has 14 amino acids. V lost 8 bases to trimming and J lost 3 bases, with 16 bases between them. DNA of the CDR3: TGTGCCAGCGCCCGTGCGGGGGCTGACACTGAAGCTTTCTTT. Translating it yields CASARAGADTEAFF.

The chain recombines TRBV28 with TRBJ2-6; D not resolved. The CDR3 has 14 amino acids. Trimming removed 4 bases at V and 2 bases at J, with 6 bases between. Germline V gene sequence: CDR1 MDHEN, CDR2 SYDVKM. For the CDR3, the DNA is TGTGCCAGCAGTTCCCCGGCTGGGGCCAACGTCCTGACTTTC. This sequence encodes CASSSPAGANVLTF.

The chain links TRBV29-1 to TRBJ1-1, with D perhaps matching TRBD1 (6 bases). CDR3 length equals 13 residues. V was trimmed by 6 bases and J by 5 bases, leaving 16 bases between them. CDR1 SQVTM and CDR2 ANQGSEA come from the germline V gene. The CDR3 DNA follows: TGCAGCGTAAGGGGGTCTGGCGGGACTGAAGCTTTCTTT. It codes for CSVRGSGGTEAFF.

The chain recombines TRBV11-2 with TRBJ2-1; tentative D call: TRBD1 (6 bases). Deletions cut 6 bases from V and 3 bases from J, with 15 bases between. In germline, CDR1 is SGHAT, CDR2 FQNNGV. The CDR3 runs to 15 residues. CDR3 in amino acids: CASRPLQGFYNEQFF. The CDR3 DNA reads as TGTGCCAGCAGACCACTACAGGGTTTCTACAATGAGCAGTTCTTC.

CDR3 sequence (DNA): TGCGCCAGCAGCCCTCTAGCGGGTGCTACCTACGAGCAGTACTTC. Its translation: CASSPLAGATYEQYF. The chain recombines TRBV5-1 with TRBJ2-7, with TRBD2 identical over 8 bases. Losses at the gene ends were 4 bases for V and 2 bases for J; bases not matched to a gene: 8. Germline CDR1 SGHRS, CDR2 YFSETQ. The CDR3 has 15 residues.

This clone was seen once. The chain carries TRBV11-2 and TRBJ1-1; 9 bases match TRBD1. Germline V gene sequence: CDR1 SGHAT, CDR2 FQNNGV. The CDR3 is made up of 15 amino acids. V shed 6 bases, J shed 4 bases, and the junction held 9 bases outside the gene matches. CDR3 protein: CASRPTGGLGTEAFF. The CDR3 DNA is TGTGCCAGCAGACCGACAGGGGGGCTTGGCACTGAAGCTTTCTTT.

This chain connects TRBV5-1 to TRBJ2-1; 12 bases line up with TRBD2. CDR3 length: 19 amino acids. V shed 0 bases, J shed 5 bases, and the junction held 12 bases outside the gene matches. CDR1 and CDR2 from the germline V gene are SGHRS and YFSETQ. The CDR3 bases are TGCGCCAGCAGCTTGGCGGGCCTAGCGGGAGGGCCGCAAAACAATGAGCAGTTCTTC. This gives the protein CASSLAGLAGGPQNNEQFF.

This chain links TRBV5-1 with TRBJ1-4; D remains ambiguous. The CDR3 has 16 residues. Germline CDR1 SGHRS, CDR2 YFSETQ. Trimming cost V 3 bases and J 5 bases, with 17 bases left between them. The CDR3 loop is CASSYFGRRGNEKLFF. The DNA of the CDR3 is TGCGCCAGCAGCTATTTCGGACGACGGGGAAATGAAAAACTGTTTTTT.

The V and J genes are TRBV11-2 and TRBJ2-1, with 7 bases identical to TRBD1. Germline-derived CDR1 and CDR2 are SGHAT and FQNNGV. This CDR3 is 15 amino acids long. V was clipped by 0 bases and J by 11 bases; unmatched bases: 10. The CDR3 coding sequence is TGTGCCAGCAGCTTAGATTCGATACAGGGGAGCAAGCAGTTCTTC. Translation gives CASSLDSIQGSKQFF.

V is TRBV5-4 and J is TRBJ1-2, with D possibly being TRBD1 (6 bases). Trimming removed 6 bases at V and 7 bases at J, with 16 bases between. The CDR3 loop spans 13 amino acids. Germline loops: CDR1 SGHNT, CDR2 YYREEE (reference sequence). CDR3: CASTAGVGGGYTF. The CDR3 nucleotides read TGTGCCAGCACCGCAGGGGTGGGTGGTGGCTACACCTTC.

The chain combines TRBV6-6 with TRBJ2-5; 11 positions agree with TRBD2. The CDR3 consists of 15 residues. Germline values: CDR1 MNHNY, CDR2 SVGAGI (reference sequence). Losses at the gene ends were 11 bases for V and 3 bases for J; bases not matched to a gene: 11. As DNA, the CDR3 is TGTGCCGGAGGAAAAACTAGCGGGGGAGAAGAGACCCAGTACTTC. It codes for CAGGKTSGGEETQYF.

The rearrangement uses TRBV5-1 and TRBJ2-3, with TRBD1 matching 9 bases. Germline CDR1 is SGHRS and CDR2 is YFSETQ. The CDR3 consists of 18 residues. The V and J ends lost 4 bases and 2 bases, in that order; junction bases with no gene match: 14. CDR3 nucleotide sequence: TGCGCCAGCAGCATCCCACGGGGACAGGGTAGTGTCACAGATACGCAGTATTTT. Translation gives CASSIPRGQGSVTDTQYF.

The CDR3 sequence: CASSLVPLLRDNSYEQYF. CDR3 DNA sequence: TGTGCCAGCAGCTTAGTCCCCTTACTTCGGGACAACTCCTACGAGCAGTACTTC. The rearrangement uses TRBV7-2 and TRBJ2-7; possible D gene TRBD1, 6 bases. The CDR3 is 18 amino acids. The V gene's germline CDR1 is SGHTA and CDR2 FQGNSA. V was trimmed by 1 base and J by 0 bases, leaving 19 bases between them.

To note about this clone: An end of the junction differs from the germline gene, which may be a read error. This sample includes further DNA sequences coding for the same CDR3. The CDR3 loop is CATSRLLGQGSNSPLHF. DNA of the CDR3: TGTGCCACCAGCAGACTCCTAGGACAGGGTAGTAATTCCCCCCTCCACTTT. J is TRBJ1-6 and V is TRBV15, with 8 bases that match TRBD1. Germline assignment: CDR1 LNHNV and CDR2 YYDKDF (reference sequence). This CDR3 region has 17 residues.

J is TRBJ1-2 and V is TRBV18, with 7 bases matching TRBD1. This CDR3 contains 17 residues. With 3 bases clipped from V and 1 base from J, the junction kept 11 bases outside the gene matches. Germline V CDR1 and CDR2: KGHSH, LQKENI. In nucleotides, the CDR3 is TGTGCCAGCTCACCGAATGGTCCGGGACAGAGTAACTATGGCTACACCTTC. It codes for CASSPNGPGQSNYGYTF.

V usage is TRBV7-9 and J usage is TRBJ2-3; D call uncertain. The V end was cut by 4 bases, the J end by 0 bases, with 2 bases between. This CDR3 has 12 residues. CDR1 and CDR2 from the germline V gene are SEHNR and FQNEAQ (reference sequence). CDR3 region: CASSSSTDTQYF. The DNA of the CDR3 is TGTGCCAGCAGCTCTAGCACAGATACGCAGTATTTT.

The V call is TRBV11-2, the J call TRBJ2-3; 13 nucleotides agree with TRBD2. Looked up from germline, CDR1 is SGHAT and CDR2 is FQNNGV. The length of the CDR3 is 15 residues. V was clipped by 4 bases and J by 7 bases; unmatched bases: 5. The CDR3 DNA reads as TGTGCCAGCAGCTCCACTAGCGGGGGGGACCATACGCAGTATTTT. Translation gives CASSSTSGGDHTQYF.

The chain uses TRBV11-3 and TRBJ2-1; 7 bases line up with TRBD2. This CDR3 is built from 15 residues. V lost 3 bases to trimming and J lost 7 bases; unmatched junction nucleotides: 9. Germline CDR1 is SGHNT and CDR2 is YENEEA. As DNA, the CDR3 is TGTGCCAGCAGCTTCGGAGGGAGCGGGGAGAATGAGCAGTTCTTC. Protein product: CASSFGGSGENEQFF.

CDR3 nucleotides: TGTGCCAGCAGCGAGGGACAGGGGGTTTTCAGCAATCAGCCCCAGCATTTT. This codes for CASSEGQGVFSNQPQHF. The chain employs TRBV9 and TRBJ1-5; 11 bases match TRBD1. CDR1 and CDR2 (germline): SGDLS, YYNGEE. The CDR3 totals 17 residues. V dropped 3 bases and J dropped 1; count of bases not matched to a gene: 6.

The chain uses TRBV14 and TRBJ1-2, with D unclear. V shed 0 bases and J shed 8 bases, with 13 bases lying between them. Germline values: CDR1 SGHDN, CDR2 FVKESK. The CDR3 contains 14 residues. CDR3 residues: CASSQDMATRGYTF. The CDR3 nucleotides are TGTGCCAGCAGCCAAGATATGGCGACTCGGGGCTACACCTTC.

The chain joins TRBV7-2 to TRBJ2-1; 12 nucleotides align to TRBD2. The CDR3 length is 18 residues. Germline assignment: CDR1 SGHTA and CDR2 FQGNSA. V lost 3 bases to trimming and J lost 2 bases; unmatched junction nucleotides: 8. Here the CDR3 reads CASSFYGTSGHTYNEQFF. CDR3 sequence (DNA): TGTGCCAGCAGCTTCTACGGGACTAGCGGGCACACCTACAATGAGCAGTTCTTC.

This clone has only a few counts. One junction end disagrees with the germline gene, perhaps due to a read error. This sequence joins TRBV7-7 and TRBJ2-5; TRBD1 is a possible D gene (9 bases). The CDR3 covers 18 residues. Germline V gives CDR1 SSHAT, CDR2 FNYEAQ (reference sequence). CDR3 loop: CASSLGQGRMGLGRIQYF. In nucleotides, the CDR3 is TGTGCTAGCAGCTTGGGACAGGGTAGGATGGGACTAGGGCGAATCCAGTACTTC.

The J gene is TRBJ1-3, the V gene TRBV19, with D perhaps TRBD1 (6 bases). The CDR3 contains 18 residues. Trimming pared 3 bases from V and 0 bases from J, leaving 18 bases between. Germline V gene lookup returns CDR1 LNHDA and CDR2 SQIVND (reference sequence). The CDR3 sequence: CASSIRQGPGSSGNTIYF. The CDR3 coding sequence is TGTGCCAGTAGTATTCGGCAGGGGCCTGGTTCCTCTGGAAACACCATATATTTT.

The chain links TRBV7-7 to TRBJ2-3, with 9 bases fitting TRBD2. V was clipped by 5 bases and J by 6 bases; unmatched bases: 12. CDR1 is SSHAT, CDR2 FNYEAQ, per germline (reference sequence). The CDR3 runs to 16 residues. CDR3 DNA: TGTGCCAGCAGCCAAGGACTAGCGCCAAGTTCGGATACGCAGTATTTT. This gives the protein CASSQGLAPSSDTQYF. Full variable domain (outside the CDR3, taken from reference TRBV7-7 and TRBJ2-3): GAGVSQSPRYKVTKRGQDVTLRCDPISSHATLYWYQQALGQGPEFLTYFNYEAQPDKSGLPSDRFSAERPEGSISTLTIQRTEQRDSAMYRCASSQGLAPSSDTQYFGPGTRLTVL.

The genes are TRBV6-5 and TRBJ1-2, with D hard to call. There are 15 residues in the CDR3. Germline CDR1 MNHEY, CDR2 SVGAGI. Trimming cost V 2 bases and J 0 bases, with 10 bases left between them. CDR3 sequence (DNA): TGTGCCAGCAGTTACACAGTCATCTCTAACTATGGCTACACCTTC. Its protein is CASSYTVISNYGYTF.

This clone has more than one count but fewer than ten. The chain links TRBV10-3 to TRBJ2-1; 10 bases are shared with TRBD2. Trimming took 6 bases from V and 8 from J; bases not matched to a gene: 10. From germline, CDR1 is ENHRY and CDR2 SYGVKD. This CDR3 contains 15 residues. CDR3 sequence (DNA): TGTGCCATCAGGAGGTCTAGCGGGAGTGCAGATGAGCAGTTCTTC. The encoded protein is CAIRRSSGSADEQFF.

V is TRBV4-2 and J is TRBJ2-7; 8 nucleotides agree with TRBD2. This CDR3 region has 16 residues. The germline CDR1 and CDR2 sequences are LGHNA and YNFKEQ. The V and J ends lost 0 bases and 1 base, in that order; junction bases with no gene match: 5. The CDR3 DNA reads TGTGCCAGCAGCCAAGAAGGTAGCGGGGCGTCCTACGAGCAGTACTTC. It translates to CASSQEGSGASYEQYF.

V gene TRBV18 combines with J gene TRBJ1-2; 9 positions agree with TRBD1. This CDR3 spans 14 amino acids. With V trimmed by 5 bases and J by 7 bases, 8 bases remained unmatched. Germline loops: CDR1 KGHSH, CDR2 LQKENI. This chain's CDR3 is CASSAGQGMSGYTF. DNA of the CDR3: TGTGCCAGCTCAGCGGGACAGGGAATGTCTGGCTACACCTTC.

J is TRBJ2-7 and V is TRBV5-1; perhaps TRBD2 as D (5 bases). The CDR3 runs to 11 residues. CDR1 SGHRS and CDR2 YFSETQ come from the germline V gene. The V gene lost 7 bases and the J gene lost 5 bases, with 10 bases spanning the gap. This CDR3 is CASAEDHEQYF. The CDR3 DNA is TGCGCCAGCGCGGAGGACCACGAGCAGTACTTC.

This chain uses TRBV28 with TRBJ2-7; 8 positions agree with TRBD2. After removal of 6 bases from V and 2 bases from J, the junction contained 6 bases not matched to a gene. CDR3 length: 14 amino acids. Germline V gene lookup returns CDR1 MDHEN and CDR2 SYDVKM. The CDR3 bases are TGTGCCAGCAGCTACGGGGGGGGCACCTACGAGCAGTACTTC. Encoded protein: CASSYGGGTYEQYF.

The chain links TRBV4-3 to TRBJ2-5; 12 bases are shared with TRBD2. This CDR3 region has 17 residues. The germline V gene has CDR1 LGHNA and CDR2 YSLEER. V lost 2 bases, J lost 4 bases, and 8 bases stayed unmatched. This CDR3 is CASSQSSGGARGETQYF. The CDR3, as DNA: TGCGCCAGCAGCCAATCTAGCGGGGGGGCGAGGGGAGAGACCCAGTACTTC.

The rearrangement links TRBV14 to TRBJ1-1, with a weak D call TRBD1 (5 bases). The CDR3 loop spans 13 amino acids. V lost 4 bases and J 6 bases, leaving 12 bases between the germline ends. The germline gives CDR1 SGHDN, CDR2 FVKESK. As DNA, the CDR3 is TGTGCCAGCAGCCTGCAGGGTATCGCTGAAGCTTTCTTT. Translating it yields CASSLQGIAEAFF. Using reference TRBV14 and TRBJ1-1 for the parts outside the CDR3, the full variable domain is EAGVTQFPSHSVIEKGQTVTLRCDPISGHDNLYWYRRVMGKEIKFLLHFVKESKQDESGMPNNRFLAERTGGTYSTLKVQPAELEDSGVYFCASSLQGIAEAFFGQGTRLTVV.